The source of this T cell receptor (beta chain) is a study of Ad26.COV2.S vaccination and SARS-CoV-2 variants. About the research overall: Of the COV1001 trial arms, the Ad26.COV2.S arm included the donor. By the intramuscular route, Ad26.COV2.S was given once, or twice 56 days apart.

The repertoire was sequenced with immunoSEQ multiplex PCR; TCRdb's copy has only in-frame clones and lacks some. The table records about 500,000 clones, roughly nine tenths of them present only once. The V gene's germline CDR1 is MDHEN and CDR2 SYDVKM. This CDR3 contains 17 residues. The trim removed 4 bases at V and 1 base at J, leaving 10 bases unmatched. The treatment is: roughly 19 received Ad26.COV2.S at low or high dose, single or two shots; roughly five received placebo; per-sample allocation not given. The study sampled participants on day 63 after the first vaccine or placebo injection. Donor was an adult aged 18-55 years in Boston. Spike of the Wuhan-strain SARS-CoV-2 was expressed by an Ad26 vector, which formed the vaccine.

The genes are TRBV28 and TRBJ2-3, with 8 bases identical to TRBD2. Source: peripheral blood, taken in a trial of Ad26.COV2.S vaccine versus placebo. The TCR comes from a person aged 18-65 years who received the Ad26.COV2.S COVID-19 vaccine or a placebo. This CDR3 reads CASSSAGVEEGTDTQYF. CDR3 DNA: TGTGCCAGCAGTTCAGCGGGAGTGGAGGAGGGCACAGATACGCAGTATTTT.